Reported below is one T cell receptor beta chain. The method was immunoSEQ multiplex PCR; TCRdb's version includes in-frame clones alone and lacks a portion of them. The table has under 55,000 clones, just over 90% seen once. These data come from a study of T cell changes during pregnancy in multiple sclerosis. Germline loops: CDR1 SGHNT, CDR2 YYREEE (reference sequence). This CDR3 region has 13 residues. V lost 1 base to trimming and J lost 6 bases, with 11 bases between them. The sequenced sample was PBMCs (not recorded whether the cells were cultured). The chain combines TRBV5-4 with TRBJ2-7; tentative D call: TRBD1 (5 bases). The clonotype originates from a female donor with multiple sclerosis, enrolled in a pregnancy study. CDR3 in DNA: TGTGCCAGCAGCTTGACAGGCGGCGGCGAGCAGTACTTC. Amino acid sequence: CASSLTGGGEQYF.